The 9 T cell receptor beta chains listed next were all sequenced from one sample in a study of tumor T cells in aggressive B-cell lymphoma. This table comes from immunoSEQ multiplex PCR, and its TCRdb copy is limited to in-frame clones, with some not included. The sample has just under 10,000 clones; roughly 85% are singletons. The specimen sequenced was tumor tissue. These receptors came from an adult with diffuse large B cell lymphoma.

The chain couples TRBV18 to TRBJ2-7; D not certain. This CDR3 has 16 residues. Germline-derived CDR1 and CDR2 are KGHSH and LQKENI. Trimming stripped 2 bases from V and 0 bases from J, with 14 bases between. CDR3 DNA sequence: TGTGCCAGCTCACCATTGGGCTCGATGAGCTCCTACGAGCAGTACTTC. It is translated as CASSPLGSMSSYEQYF.

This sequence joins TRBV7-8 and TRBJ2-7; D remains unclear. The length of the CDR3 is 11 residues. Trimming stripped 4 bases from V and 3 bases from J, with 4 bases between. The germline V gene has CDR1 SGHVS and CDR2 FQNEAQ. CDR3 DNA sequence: TGTGCCAGCAGCTCGGTCTACGAGCAGTACTTC. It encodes CASSSVYEQYF.

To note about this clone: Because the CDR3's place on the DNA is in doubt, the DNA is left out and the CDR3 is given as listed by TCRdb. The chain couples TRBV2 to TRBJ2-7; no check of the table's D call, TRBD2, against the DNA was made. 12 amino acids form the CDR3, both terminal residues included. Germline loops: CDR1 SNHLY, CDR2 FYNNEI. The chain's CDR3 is CASSVASGTYYF.

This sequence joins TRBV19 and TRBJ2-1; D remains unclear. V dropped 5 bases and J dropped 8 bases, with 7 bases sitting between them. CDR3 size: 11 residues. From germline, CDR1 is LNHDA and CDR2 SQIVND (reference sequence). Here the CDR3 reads CASSLWHEQFF. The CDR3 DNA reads TGTGCCAGTAGTCTCTGGCATGAGCAGTTCTTC.

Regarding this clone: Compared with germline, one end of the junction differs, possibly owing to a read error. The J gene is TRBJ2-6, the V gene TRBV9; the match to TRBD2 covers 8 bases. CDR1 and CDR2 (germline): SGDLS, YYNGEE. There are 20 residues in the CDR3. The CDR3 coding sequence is TGTGTCAGCAGCCCGTCCGGTGGGGCTAGCGGGCAGTCTGGGGCCAACGTCCTGACTTTC. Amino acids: CVSSPSGGASGQSGANVLTF.

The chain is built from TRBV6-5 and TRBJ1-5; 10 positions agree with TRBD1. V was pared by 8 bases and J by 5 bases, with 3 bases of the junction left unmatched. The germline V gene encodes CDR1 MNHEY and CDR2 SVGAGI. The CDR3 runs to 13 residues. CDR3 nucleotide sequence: TGTGCCAGCCGACAGGGGGCACATCAGCCCCAGCATTTT. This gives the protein CASRQGAHQPQHF.

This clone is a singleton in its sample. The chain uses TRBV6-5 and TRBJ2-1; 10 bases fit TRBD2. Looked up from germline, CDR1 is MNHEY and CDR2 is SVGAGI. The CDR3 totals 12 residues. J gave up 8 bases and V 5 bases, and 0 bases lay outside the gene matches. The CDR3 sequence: CASSLAGDEQFF. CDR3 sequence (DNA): TGTGCCAGCAGTCTAGCGGGAGATGAGCAGTTCTTC.

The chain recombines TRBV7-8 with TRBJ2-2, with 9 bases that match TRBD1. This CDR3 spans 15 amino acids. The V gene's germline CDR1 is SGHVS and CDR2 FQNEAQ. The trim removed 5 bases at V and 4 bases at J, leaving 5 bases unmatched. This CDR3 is CASSPAGQGTGELFF. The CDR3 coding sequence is TGTGCCAGCAGCCCAGCGGGACAGGGCACCGGGGAGCTGTTTTTT.

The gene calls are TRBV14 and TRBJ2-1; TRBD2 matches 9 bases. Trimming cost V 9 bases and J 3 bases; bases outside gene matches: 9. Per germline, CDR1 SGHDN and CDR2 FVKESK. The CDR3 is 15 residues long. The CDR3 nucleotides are TGTGCCAGAACTACGCGGGAGGGCCTCTACAATGAGCAGTTCTTC. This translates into CARTTREGLYNEQFF.